This T cell receptor (beta chain) was identified in a study of blood T cell repertoires in COVID-19. Study details: Some COVID-19 samples were acute and others convalescent; all came from the United States, Italy and Spain.

From germline, CDR1 is SGHTA and CDR2 FQGNSA. This CDR3 spans 13 amino acids. V was cut by 2 bases and J by 6 bases, with 8 bases left in between. Self-reported history from a screening survey and questionnaire set each donor's cohort. Produced via immunoSEQ multiplex PCR; TCRdb's table is partial and in-frame only. The repertoire has hundreds of thousands of clones, roughly 89% of them found once; the top ten carry around 1.7%. The TCR was taken from a woman aged 18-29 years with acute COVID-19. V and J are TRBV7-2 and TRBJ2-1; D is unclear. The source material was PBMCs or T cells enriched from blood (not recorded which). The CDR3 DNA sequence: TGTGCCAGCAGCTTATCGAGCGTCAATGAGCAGTTCTTC. Protein product: CASSLSSVNEQFF.